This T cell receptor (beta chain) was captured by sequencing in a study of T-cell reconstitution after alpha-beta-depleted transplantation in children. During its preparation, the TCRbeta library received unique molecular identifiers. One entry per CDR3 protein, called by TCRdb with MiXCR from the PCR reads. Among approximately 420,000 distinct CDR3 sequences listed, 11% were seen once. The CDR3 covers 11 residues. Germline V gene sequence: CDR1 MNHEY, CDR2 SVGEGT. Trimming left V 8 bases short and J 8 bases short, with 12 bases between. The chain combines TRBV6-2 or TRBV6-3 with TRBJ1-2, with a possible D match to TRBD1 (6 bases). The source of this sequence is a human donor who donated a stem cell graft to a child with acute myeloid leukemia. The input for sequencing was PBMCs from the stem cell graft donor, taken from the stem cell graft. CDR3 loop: CASATGGGYTF. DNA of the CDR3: TGTGCCAGCGCGACCGGGGGCGGCTACACCTTC.